This T cell receptor (beta chain) appears in the sequencing data of a study of cytomegalovirus exposure and HLA in healthy donors (dated by TCRdb to 2015 to 2018). General notes on the study: An earlier analysis of 587 of the donors reported around 280 Gb of sequence data and 117 million unique TCR beta sequences obtained from approximately 180 million T cells. Approximately 310 gigabases of sequencing data and approximately 84 million unique TCR sequences were included in an early release covering several hundred HLA-typed donors. Of the 398 genotyped donors, more than 75% were placed in the genetic ancestry cluster associated with self-reported Caucasian donors. The study aimed to test whether signatures of past pathogen exposure could be identified by cataloging public T cell receptors. The study used immunosequencing to profile the T cell repertoires of approximately 640 subjects and linked those repertoires to cytomegalovirus serostatus. Along with the approximately 600-subject first cohort, a separate validation cohort of over a hundred different subjects was used. To predict cytomegalovirus infection status, the study brought together high-throughput TCR immunosequencing, statistical association of individual TCRs with disease status, and machine learning. To study patterns of TCR occurrence, a later analysis re-analyzed previously published TCR beta repertoires from hundreds of donors and added high-resolution HLA genotyping. Rather than drawing on any new phenotypic data, the later analysis identified candidate immune exposures from TCR beta sequences and the way those sequences occurred across donors. In an earlier analysis of about 590 of the donors, high-throughput TCR beta sequencing was used to judge whether each TCR beta V gene segment behaved as functional or pseudogenic. Donor age, sex, ethnicity and CMV serostatus were compiled together with the repertoire data. In a later genetic analysis, genome-wide SNP genotypes for about 65% of the roughly 670 donors were used, and that subset was treated as a discovery cohort. Every repertoire in the discovery cohort had been generated on one and the same sequencing platform. Both class I and class II loci were covered by HLA typing, at four-digit resolution. The number of typed donors differed by locus: roughly 629-640 for A, B, C, DRB1 and DQB1; 500 to 550 for DQA1; roughly 600 for DPA1; and 400 to 480 for DPB1. Four to six DR-DQ haplotypes were handled as single units for association and clustering, since linkage in the cohort was strong. On average, roughly 240,000 unique TCR beta nucleotide sequences were sequenced per donor among a few hundred genotyped donors of the cohort, with roughly 18% of those sequences being non-productive. Paper-wide results and their limitations: The presence/absence analyses assumed that sequencing depth was roughly uniform across donors, and that assumption may not be true. HLA typing was unavailable for some donors at each locus, so association tests used only the typed subset. A few of the identified cytomegalovirus-associated TCR beta chains were confirmed in vitro to be specific for cytomegalovirus antigens. The authors suggested that the approach could potentially be extended to other disease states and immunological phenotypes. Immune exposure information for the cohort was limited to CMV serostatus. V-gene and J-gene trimming of TCR beta chains was associated with a missense DCLRE1C variant in a later genetic analysis, and the association was replicated in an independent cohort. In both the original and validation cohorts, the classifier was reported to diagnose cytomegalovirus status with high specificity and sensitivity. Because counts were too low, seventeen rarely observed V segments, including chromosome 9 orphons, were excluded from the earlier analysis of around 640 of the donors. A cluster of highly shared sequence variants was judged likely to be a technical artifact of the sequencing pipeline. A total of roughly 160 TCR beta chains were listed by the study as associated with cytomegalovirus. Only TCR beta chains were sequenced in this cohort, and the absence of alpha or paired-chain data limited detectable features. Because the 87-base-pair reads could not distinguish some IMGT-functional V segments, including TRBV6-2 and TRBV6-3, those segments were excluded. A further reported finding was that TCR beta sequences accurately predicted the HLA-A and HLA-B alleles for most subjects in the first cohort. Compared with equally common non-associated chains, HLA-associated TCR beta chains in a later analysis were more clonally expanded and had lower generation probabilities. According to a later analysis, parvovirus B19, influenza, CMV and Epstein-Barr virus appeared linked to several top co-occurrence clusters. Compared with the 666-donor mean, donors in an Asian-associated ancestry cluster had fewer N-insertions in productive TCRs, according to a later genetic analysis. While some public TCRs were present in many individuals, most TCR sequences turned up only very rarely across donors. Specific HLA alleles were associated with 16,951 TCR beta sequences at a false discovery rate of 0.05 in a later analysis. Assigning TCR associations to individual alleles was difficult when HLA alleles, especially DR and DQ, strongly co-occurred. In an earlier analysis of 450 to 750 of the donors, most TCR beta V segments appeared in productive rearrangements about 87% or about 30% of the time, broadly matching IMGT annotations. Most CMV-associated TCR beta chains appeared to be HLA-restricted in a later analysis, and the HLA associations seemed to be driven largely by CMV exposure. In a later analysis, the rate of TCR association differed among HLA loci, with DRB1 alleles having the most associated TCRs and HLA-C alleles having the fewest. Linkage disequilibrium might explain the correlated functional status among segregating V segments, but an unknown experimental factor could not be excluded.

The cohort was made up of 500 to 800 healthy bone marrow donors. Cohort members were all nominally healthy when sampled, although unrecorded immune exposures were likely present. The donor tested CMV seropositive, placing the donor among the 290 or so seropositive members of the cohort. A peripheral blood sample was collected from each donor, and TCR beta sequencing was performed on peripheral blood mononuclear cells. Genomic DNA extraction from the blood cell samples was performed with the Qiagen DNeasy Blood Extraction Kit. The CDR3 numbers 17 residues from cysteine through phenylalanine. Only the CDR3 part of the read is kept: 51 bases, read in frame from the first base. Libraries came from the immunoSEQ multiplex PCR assay. For the multiplex PCR, a mixture combining 60 forward primers for TCR Vbeta segments and 13 reverse primers for TCR Jbeta segments was used. A multiplex PCR assay on genomic DNA amplified the CDR3 region of rearranged TCR beta genes. The Illumina HiSeq System was used to sequence the amplified TCR beta libraries as 87-base-pair reads. As for how the authors treated the data: In a later analysis, 80 million or so unique TCR beta chains were counted across the roughly 700 repertoires, and around 10 million of these chains were shared by at least two donors. Raw reads were error-corrected and collapsed into unique sequences by a nearest-neighbor algorithm in which closely related sequences were merged to remove PCR and sequencing errors. CDR3 sequences were aligned to IMGT reference sequences to assign V, D and J gene segments. For a sequence to be retained, a match of at least six nucleotides to both a V gene segment and a J gene segment was required. A rearrangement was called productive if the CDR3 had no stop codons and remained in frame with V and J, and every other rearrangement was called non-productive. CDR3 was defined according to IMGT convention as the region running from the second conserved V-encoded cysteine to the conserved J-encoded phenylalanine. The earlier analysis of some 540 of the donors excluded any sequence lacking an unambiguous match to a single V gene segment. In an earlier analysis of 450 to 750 of the donors, a V segment was called functional when productive rearrangements were above 56.7%, and segregating when the standard deviation between donors exceeded 5%. To diagnose cytomegalovirus status from the catalog of TCR beta chain sequences, a statistical classification framework was built. A later analysis assigned V and J genes by comparing TCR nucleotide sequences with IMGT/GENE-DB human TR gene sequences. A later analysis assigned CDR3 sequences and most-parsimonious VDJ recombination scenarios with the TCRdist pipeline. In a later analysis, every TCR beta chain was defined by the combination of its CDR3 amino acid sequence and its V-gene family, and reads without a unique V-gene family were dropped. A later analysis removed over 500 highly shared, low-generation-probability nucleotide sequences to deal with suspected cross-contamination and a sequencing artifact. For each public chain, a later analysis derived a clonal expansion index from normalized ranks of inferred template counts within each repertoire. A later analysis computed generation probabilities with a VDJ recombination model fitted to out-of-frame rearrangements, and checked the results against IGoR. In a later analysis, hypergeometric tests were used to score TCR-TCR, TCR-HLA and TCR-CMV co-occurrence, with a repertoire-size bias correction applied to TCR pairs. A later analysis estimated false discovery rates by permuting HLA or CMV assignments 20 times. In a later analysis, co-occurring TCRs were grouped using DBSCAN, and TCRdist sequence similarity was added for clustering within HLA-allele-positive subsets. Co-occurrence clustering excluded repertoires with fewer than 30,000 or more than 120,000 public chains, plus five with anomalous nucleotide sharing. TCRdb took over this immuneACCESS table, retaining in-frame rearrangements with V and J assigned. Such tables are incomplete; in checked studies, under half of the missing clones stem from an unresolved V gene, and the remainder is unexplained. The V and J calls and the clone size are those of that table, but D and trimming were determined from the DNA. Counted in this sample were under 200,000 clones; 81% of them appeared once. Roughly 1.4% of the sample is held by the ten biggest clonotypes.

Notes on this clone: Its antigen is unknown. No base quality values were provided; no much bigger clone lies one nucleotide off.

The receptor was derived from a man aged 45 to 65 in good health and CMV-seropositive. The material sequenced was PBMCs. Recombination joined TRBV21-1 with TRBJ1-2. TRBV21-1 is listed as a pseudogene. In nucleotides, the sequence is TGTGCCAGCAGCAACCGGGACTCTGGTACCATCATTTATGGCTACACCTTC. It encodes CASSNRDSGTIIYGYTF.